The 15 T cell receptor beta chains below come from one sample, sequenced in a study of shared clonotypes between healthy human individuals. Clones were sequenced by immunoSEQ multiplex PCR, and TCRdb holds only the in-frame ones, with some missing. The sample holds about 2.3 million clones; roughly 90% are singletons and the top ten take around 0.4%. What was sequenced was naive CD4+ T cells from PBMCs. Described subset: CD45RA+ positively selected. All receptors derive from a man between 18 and 29 years old in good health. Some clones in this sample may be carry-over from other donors' samples.

The chain is built from TRBV28 and TRBJ2-2; D gene uncertain. Per germline, CDR1 MDHEN and CDR2 SYDVKM. V lost 6 bases to trimming and J lost 1 base, with 15 bases between them. The CDR3 is 16 residues long. CDR3 sequence (DNA): TGTGCCAGCAGGCCTGGTGGGTTGAGGAACACCGGGGAGCTGTTTTTT. Residues: CASRPGGLRNTGELFF.

The rearrangement links TRBV10-2 to TRBJ2-1; TRBD1 is a possible D gene (6 bases). This CDR3 region has 15 residues. V lost 3 bases and J 1 base, leaving 10 bases between the germline ends. Looked up from germline, CDR1 is WSHSY and CDR2 is SAAADI. CDR3 coding DNA: TGCGCCAGCAGTGAAGCCAGGGGTTCCTACAATGAGCAGTTCTTC. Its translation: CASSEARGSYNEQFF.

This clone is a singleton in its sample. CDR3: CASTSSRGSREETQYF. In DNA, the CDR3 is TGTGCCAGCACCTCCTCGCGAGGGTCCCGAGAGGAGACCCAGTACTTC. The chain employs TRBV25-1 and TRBJ2-5; D possibly corresponds to TRBD2 (5 bases). Trimming cost V 7 bases and J 5 bases, with 23 bases left between them. The CDR3 is made up of 16 amino acids. CDR1 is MGHDK and CDR2 is SYGVNS in the germline V gene.

The rearrangement joins TRBV6-1 to TRBJ2-7; 8 bases map to TRBD1. Germline assignment: CDR1 MNHNS and CDR2 SASEGT. CDR3 length equals 15 residues. J gave up 0 bases and V 4 bases, and 5 bases lay outside the gene matches. In nucleotides, the CDR3 is TGTGCCAGCAGTGGACAGGGGTTGAGCTCCTACGAGCAGTACTTC. It specifies CASSGQGLSSYEQYF.

The chain recombines TRBV30 with TRBJ1-1; TRBD1 might be the D (6 bases). V lost 6 bases, J lost 5 bases, and 19 bases lay in between. Germline values: CDR1 GTSNPN, CDR2 SVGIG (reference sequence). The CDR3 extends over 14 amino acids. CDR3 DNA: TGTGCCTGCGTATTACAGGGCAGGTGGACTGAAGCTTTCTTT. The encoded protein is CACVLQGRWTEAFF.

The rearrangement links TRBV5-5 to TRBJ2-3; 7 bases are a match to TRBD2. V was pared by 0 bases and J by 4 bases, with 14 bases of the junction left unmatched. The CDR3 runs to 18 residues. The germline gives CDR1 SGHKS, CDR2 YYEKEE (reference sequence). The CDR3 loop is CASSLVPSSGGGADTQYF. CDR3 nucleotides: TGTGCCAGCAGCTTGGTTCCCTCTAGCGGAGGAGGGGCAGATACGCAGTATTTT.

The chain has TRBV6-5 and TRBJ2-1; the match to TRBD1 covers 10 bases. This CDR3 has 16 residues. Looked up from germline, CDR1 is MNHEY and CDR2 is SVGAGI. V lost 1 base to trimming and J lost 8 bases; unmatched junction nucleotides: 8. DNA for the CDR3: TGTGCCAGCAGTTACTATTCACGACAGGGGGCGTATGAGCAGTTCTTC. Amino acid sequence: CASSYYSRQGAYEQFF.

CDR3 sequence reads: CASSQGRAYSNQPQHF. CDR3 coding DNA: TGTGCCAGCAGCCAGGGTAGGGCGTATAGCAATCAGCCCCAGCATTTT. This chain uses TRBV28 with TRBJ1-5, with D possibly TRBD1 on 5 matching bases. The length of the CDR3 is 16 residues. Trimming pared 6 bases from V and 0 bases from J, leaving 15 bases between. Germline V gene lookup returns CDR1 MDHEN and CDR2 SYDVKM.

The chain couples TRBV28 to TRBJ1-6, with unresolved D. Trimming stripped 1 base from V and 19 bases from J, with 14 bases between. Germline-derived CDR1 and CDR2 are MDHEN and SYDVKM. The CDR3 consists of 12 residues. The CDR3 reads CASSLSLRGFHF. The CDR3 region has the DNA TGTGCCAGCAGTTTATCCCTCCGAGGGTTTCACTTT.

This clone was observed once. The gene calls are TRBV7-9 and TRBJ2-3; possibly TRBD2 for D (6 bases). CDR3 size: 19 residues. Germline V lookup: CDR1 SEHNR, CDR2 FQNEAQ (reference sequence). The V end lost 5 bases, the J end lost 0 bases, and 24 bases lay between the germline ends. DNA for the CDR3: TGTGCCAGCAGCCCAAGAAATGCTGAAGCCGGGACTAGCACAGATACGCAGTATTTT. It yields the protein CASSPRNAEAGTSTDTQYF.

The V call is TRBV4-3, the J call TRBJ2-3; weak D call: TRBD2 (5 bases). Trimming shortened V by 3 bases and J by 0 bases, and 10 bases separated the two germline ends. CDR3 length: 15 amino acids. CDR1 and CDR2 (germline): LGHNA, YSLEER. The CDR3 coding sequence is TGCGCCAGCAGCCAGCGAGCGGCTAGCACAGATACGCAGTATTTT. Its protein is CASSQRAASTDTQYF.

The V call is TRBV18, the J call TRBJ2-5, with 7 bases identical to TRBD1. Germline V gene sequence: CDR1 KGHSH, CDR2 LQKENI. The J segment lost 4 bases and the V segment lost 3 bases, leaving 5 bases of the junction unmatched. CDR3 length equals 14 residues. This CDR3 is CASSPQGQRETQYF. The CDR3, as DNA: TGTGCCAGCTCACCCCAGGGACAGAGAGAGACCCAGTACTTC.

The sample holds one count of this clone. This chain uses TRBV6-5 with TRBJ2-2; D not certain. Germline V CDR1 and CDR2: MNHEY, SVGAGI. The CDR3 contains 15 residues. V was shortened by 0 bases and J by 4 bases, with 9 bases between the two germline ends. CDR3 loop: CASSYSRESTGELFF. CDR3 in DNA: TGTGCCAGCAGTTACTCAAGAGAGTCCACCGGGGAGCTGTTTTTT.

The genes are TRBV15 and TRBJ2-4, with TRBD1 as a possible D gene (5 bases). The CDR3 has 15 residues. CDR1 is LNHNV and CDR2 is YYDKDF in the germline V gene (reference sequence). The V end lost 0 bases, the J end lost 7 bases, and 13 bases lay between the germline ends. CDR3 sequence reads: CATSRDLLKGNIQYF. For the CDR3, the DNA is TGTGCCACCAGCAGAGATCTCCTAAAGGGGAACATTCAGTACTTC.

V and J are TRBV18 and TRBJ2-7; 7 positions agree with TRBD1. Germline CDR1 KGHSH, CDR2 LQKENI. V lost 5 bases and J lost 2; bases outside the gene matches: 6. The CDR3 runs to 14 residues. The DNA for the CDR3 is TGTGCCAGCTCAGGCCGGGACAGAGCCTACGAGCAGTACTTC. Encoded protein: CASSGRDRAYEQYF.